A single sample gave rise to the 9 T cell receptor beta chains below, sequenced in a study of blood T cell repertoires in COVID-19. The data were produced by immunoSEQ multiplex PCR, yet TCRdb's version contains in-frame clones alone and is incomplete. The repertoire includes about 220,000 clones, around 82% of them detected once, and about 4.8% sits in the top ten. Material for sequencing was PBMCs or T cells enriched from blood (not recorded which). These receptors were obtained from a woman aged 45 to 65 who had been exposed to COVID-19.

The chain has TRBV2 and TRBJ1-5; tentatively, D is TRBD1 (5 bases). Deletions cut 10 bases from V and 1 base from J, with 14 bases between. CDR1 is SNHLY and CDR2 is FYNNEI in the germline V gene. The CDR3 has 14 amino acids. CDR3 loop: CATQRGGSNQPQHF. As DNA, the CDR3 is TGTGCCACCCAACGGGGGGGGAGCAATCAGCCCCAGCATTTT.

In this sample, this clone turned up once. The same CDR3 arises from other DNA sequences in this sample as well. The V gene is TRBV2, the J gene TRBJ1-1; the match to TRBD1 covers 7 bases. The V segment lost 2 bases and the J segment 8 bases; nucleotides outside the gene matches: 8. This CDR3 comprises 14 residues. The germline CDR1 and CDR2 sequences are SNHLY and FYNNEI. The CDR3, as DNA: TGTGCCAGCAGTGAACGGGGGGGACAGACAGAAGCTTTCTTT. It yields the protein CASSERGGQTEAFF.

The chain carries TRBV7-9 and TRBJ2-6, with a possible D match to TRBD2 (7 bases). From germline, CDR1 is SEHNR and CDR2 FQNEAQ (reference sequence). Trimming took 4 bases from V and 2 from J, leaving 18 bases between them. This CDR3 is built from 18 residues. CDR3 protein: CASSSLGGLLAGANVLTF. The CDR3 nucleotides are TGTGCCAGCAGCTCCCTCGGGGGGCTACTCGCTGGGGCCAACGTCCTGACTTTC.

The V gene is TRBV5-6, the J gene TRBJ2-7, with D possibly TRBD2 on 5 matching bases. The V gene lost 1 base and the J gene lost 5 bases, with 13 bases spanning the gap. The CDR3 sequence is 14 residues long. Germline V lookup: CDR1 SGHDT, CDR2 YYEEEE. CDR3 DNA: TGTGCCAGCAGCTTGCCCTTAACTAGGAACGAGCAGTACTTC. The encoded protein is CASSLPLTRNEQYF.

The CDR3 is CATGQGNTIYF. The CDR3 DNA reads TGTGCCACCGGACAGGGAAACACCATATATTTT. This chain connects TRBV10-3 to TRBJ1-3, with D possibly TRBD1 on 6 matching bases. This CDR3 is 11 amino acids long. Germline lookup yields CDR1 ENHRY and CDR2 SYGVKD. V gave up 10 bases and J gave up 4 bases, with 8 bases separating them.

This clone was observed a few times. V gene TRBV3-1 (or the pseudogene TRBV3-2) combines with J gene TRBJ1-6; D not resolved. The CDR3 sequence is 14 residues long. Deletions cut 0 bases from V and 9 bases from J, with 9 bases between. Germline V gene lookup returns CDR1 LGHDT and CDR2 YNNKEL (reference sequence). This CDR3 reads CASSQDSSVSPLHF. Written as DNA, the CDR3 is TGTGCCAGCAGCCAAGATTCGAGCGTTTCACCCCTCCACTTT.

The V and J genes are TRBV27 and TRBJ1-6, with 8 bases identical to TRBD1. Germline assignment: CDR1 MNHEY and CDR2 SMNVEV (reference sequence). The CDR3 runs 14 residues. V was pared by 4 bases and J by 8 bases, with 4 bases of the junction left unmatched. CDR3 loop: CASSWTGLDSPLHF. The CDR3 DNA reads TGTGCCAGCAGTTGGACAGGGTTGGATTCACCCCTCCACTTT.

The CDR3 sequence is CATSDYTGTAFF. The CDR3 DNA sequence: TGTGCCACCAGTGACTATACAGGGACAGCTTTCTTT. The V and J genes are TRBV24-1 and TRBJ1-1; TRBD1 is a possible D gene (6 bases). The CDR3 runs 12 residues. Germline V CDR1 and CDR2: KGHDR, SFDVKD. Trimming took off 4 bases at V and 10 bases at J, with 12 bases between the two ends.

J is TRBJ2-1 and V is TRBV6-2 or TRBV6-3, with D maybe TRBD2 (5 bases). The CDR3 is 15 amino acids. V dropped 6 bases and J dropped 5 bases, with 17 bases sitting between them. Germline loops: CDR1 MNHEY, CDR2 SVGEGT. The CDR3 spells CASRPRVLGDNEQFF. The CDR3 DNA reads TGTGCCAGCAGGCCTCGGGTGCTGGGAGACAATGAGCAGTTCTTC.